This passage covers 5 T cell receptor beta chains from one sample sequenced in a study of T cells in Graves' hyperthyroidism and ophthalmopathy. RNA transcripts served as the template for amplifying TCR beta CDR3 regions. The HTBI primer set served for first-round RT-PCR of the TCR CDR3. Via MiXCR, TCRdb re-called the multiplex PCR reads, giving one row per CDR3 protein. The data show around 430,000 distinct CDR3 sequences, 15% seen once. Material for sequencing was blood. Source of these receptors: a woman aged 25 to 39 with Graves' hyperthyroidism.

This clonotype came up many times. This chain connects TRBV10-3 to TRBJ1-2; the match to TRBD1 covers 9 bases. This CDR3 comprises 16 residues. Losses at the gene ends were 2 bases for V and 4 bases for J; bases not matched to a gene: 8. Germline values: CDR1 ENHRY, CDR2 SYGVKD. In DNA, the CDR3 is TGTGCCATCAGTGAGCCACCCGGACAGGGGACCTATGGCTACACCTTC. Its protein is CAISEPPGQGTYGYTF.

This clonotype was seen many times. This chain's CDR3 is CASSWDSFGGNEQFF. The CDR3 coding sequence is TGTGCCAGCAGCTGGGACAGTTTTGGAGGCAATGAGCAGTTCTTC. V gene TRBV3-1 combines with J gene TRBJ2-1; 7 bases agree with TRBD1. The CDR3 has 15 residues. V shed 5 bases, J shed 6 bases, and the junction held 10 bases outside the gene matches. Per the germline V gene, CDR1 is LGHDT and CDR2 is YNNKEL (reference sequence).

The chain carries TRBV24-1 and TRBJ2-5; possible D gene TRBD2, 6 bases. The CDR3 runs 13 residues. The germline V gene encodes CDR1 KGHDR and CDR2 SFDVKD. The V end was cut by 11 bases, the J end by 2 bases, with 14 bases between. The CDR3 DNA reads as TGTGCCAGCGGACTTGCGGGGCAAGAGACCCAGTACTTC. As protein: CASGLAGQETQYF.

The chain couples TRBV2 to TRBJ2-1, with 9 bases matching TRBD2. CDR1 and CDR2 (germline): SNHLY, FYNNEI. There are 14 residues in the CDR3. V was clipped by 5 bases and J by 7 bases; unmatched bases: 6. CDR3 nucleotide sequence: TGTGCCAGCAGTATCCTAGCGGGGCAAAATGAGCAGTTCTTC. It specifies CASSILAGQNEQFF.

This clonotype was observed many times. The chain couples TRBV12-3 or TRBV12-4 to TRBJ2-7, with 7 bases matching TRBD1. The V gene end was trimmed by 6 bases and the J gene end by 1 base; junction bases not matched to a gene: 3. This CDR3 is 13 amino acids long. The chain's CDR3 is CASRRQGSYEQYF. The CDR3 DNA reads TGTGCCAGCAGACGACAGGGTTCCTACGAGCAGTACTTC.